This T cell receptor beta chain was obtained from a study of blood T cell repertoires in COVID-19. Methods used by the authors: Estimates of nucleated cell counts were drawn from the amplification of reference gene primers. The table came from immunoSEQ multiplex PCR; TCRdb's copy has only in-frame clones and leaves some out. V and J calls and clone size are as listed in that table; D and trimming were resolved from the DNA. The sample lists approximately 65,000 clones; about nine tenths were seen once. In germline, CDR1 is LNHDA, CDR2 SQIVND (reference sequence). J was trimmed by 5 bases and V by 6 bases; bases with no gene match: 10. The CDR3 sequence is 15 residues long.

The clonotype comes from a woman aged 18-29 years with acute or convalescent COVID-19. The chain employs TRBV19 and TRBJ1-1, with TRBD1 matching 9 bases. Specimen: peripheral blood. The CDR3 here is CASRASQGAGTEAFF. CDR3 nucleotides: TGTGCCAGTAGAGCTTCACAGGGGGCGGGTACTGAAGCTTTCTTT.